Listed below are T cell receptor beta chains from one sample, sequenced in a study of shared clonotypes between healthy human individuals. The method was immunoSEQ multiplex PCR; TCRdb's version includes in-frame clones alone and lacks a portion of them. The sample yields approximately 600,000 clones, roughly 96% seen once. Sequencing was performed on naive CD8+ T cells sorted from blood. Receptors originate from a woman aged 25 to 39 in good health. Both conserved end residues are trimmed from each CDR3.

TRBV13	TRBJ1-3	ASSPGTTGNTIY
TRBV6-5	TRBJ2-7	AGAWNPSYEQY
TRBV13	TRBJ1-2	ASSPGNYGYT
TRBV27	TRBJ2-1	ASSLVTGVEQF
TRBV14	TRBJ1-4	ASSQEDRGMANEKLF
TRBV28	TRBJ1-1	ASSLLAGTGEAF
TRBV27	TRBJ1-2	ASSPGPYGYT
TRBV2	TRBJ2-5	ASSEGLAGETQY
TRBV6-5	TRBJ2-2	ASSYRVVNTGELF
TRBV18	TRBJ2-7	ASSVQGEQY
TRBV27	TRBJ1-5	ASSPGGGGQPQH
TRBV6-1	TRBJ1-3	ASRTDRGYGNTIY
TRBV19	TRBJ2-5	ASSVWTSGQETQY
TRBV2	TRBJ2-3	ASSEEGLLTDTQY
TRBV28	TRBJ2-5	ASSRDGVNQETQY
TRBV27	TRBJ2-1	ASSASGRALSSYNEQF
TRBV19	TRBJ1-1	ASSNSLTGMNTEAF
TRBV9	TRBJ2-2	ASSPPVGTGELF
TRBV7-9	TRBJ1-2	ASSYGQNYGYT
TRBV5-4	TRBJ2-3	ASSRTSGRADTQY
TRBV28	TRBJ1-5	ASSFTGAGSNQPQH
TRBV27	TRBJ1-2	ASSLSGGHYGYT
TRBV6-5	TRBJ2-5	ASSYGLAIQETQY
TRBV5-1	TRBJ1-1	ASSIAGTGGNTEAF
TRBV9	TRBJ1-2	ASSPQGGWRVNYGYT
TRBV7-9	TRBJ2-1	ASSLGGTGKNYNEQF
TRBV4-2	TRBJ1-3	ASSQVGLGQGVLNTIY
TRBV5-6	TRBJ2-7	ASSLAAGGPHEQY
TRBV2	TRBJ2-1	ASSVGQGENNEQF
TRBV14	TRBJ2-5	ASSQEFLAARQETQY
TRBV10-3	TRBJ2-7	AIGDGSGYEQY
TRBV13	TRBJ2-7	ASSSSGIFYEQY
TRBV19	TRBJ2-7	ASSPGQGPYEQY
TRBV27	TRBJ2-1	ASSSQTSGSSREQF
TRBV5-8	TRBJ2-1	ASSLWGNSYNEQF
TRBV28	TRBJ1-3	ASSLTLGTYFGNTIY
TRBV2	TRBJ2-5	ASSGGGRGTAGRETQY
TRBV5-1	TRBJ2-7	ASSLESGLGEQY
TRBV7-2	TRBJ1-6	ASKSSGMSSYNSPLH
TRBV9	TRBJ1-5	ASSVAGQSNQPQH
TRBV2	TRBJ2-7	ASDKQGYEQY
TRBV2	TRBJ1-1	ASSATGGTNTEAF
TRBV13	TRBJ2-7	ASRANLGDEQY
TRBV27	TRBJ1-1	ASSLSGGQGIPF
TRBV5-1	TRBJ2-5	ASSPLDRVRETQY
TRBV15	TRBJ2-7	ATSPGLASYEQY
TRBV29-1	TRBJ2-7	SVEDRDSSFSYEQY
TRBV28	TRBJ2-7	ASSSDRDSPYEQY
TRBV5-1	TRBJ2-5	ASSYGQGGRETQY
TRBV2	TRBJ2-4	ASSFREVDQY
TRBV2	TRBJ1-2	ASINTYGYT
TRBV30	TRBJ2-3	AWSGTGQGTDTQY
TRBV19	.	ASSSAPTSENYEQY
TRBV28	TRBJ2-7	ASSHPSRSSYEQY